This passage covers 15 T cell receptor beta chains from one sample sequenced in a study of beta chain features in type 1 diabetes. Sequenced material consisted of expressed TCRB transcripts (all of the isolated RNA was reverse transcribed). The method was immunoSEQ multiplex PCR; TCRdb's version includes in-frame clones alone and lacks a portion of them. The table includes some 500,000 clones, around 10% detected once. Sequenced input: naive CD4+ T cells from blood. The receptors originated from a woman younger than 30 in good health.

The V gene is TRBV19, the J gene TRBJ2-4, with D tentatively TRBD1 (6 bases). Germline values: CDR1 LNHDA, CDR2 SQIVND (reference sequence). With 8 bases removed from V and 4 bases from J, the gap between germline ends came to 15 bases. This CDR3 contains 14 residues. This chain's CDR3 is CASRLTGDKNIQYF. DNA for the CDR3: TGTGCCAGTCGATTGACAGGAGATAAAAACATTCAGTACTTC.

This sequence joins TRBV6-6 and TRBJ2-7, with a weak D call TRBD1 (6 bases). The CDR3 has 13 amino acids. V dropped 6 bases and J dropped 0 bases, with 9 bases sitting between them. In germline, CDR1 is MNHNY, CDR2 SVGAGI (reference sequence). As DNA, the CDR3 is TGTGCCAGCAGGGACAGCAGCTCCTACGAGCAGTACTTC. Protein product: CASRDSSSYEQYF.

This clone was counted between two and nine times. The rearrangement joins TRBV7-3 to TRBJ2-3; 8 nucleotides match TRBD2. V dropped 1 base and J dropped 5; count of bases not matched to a gene: 2. The CDR3 sequence is 14 residues long. CDR1 and CDR2 (germline): SGHTA, FQGTGA. The CDR3 nucleotides read TGTGCCAGCAGCTTAAGTCTAGCGGGAGATACGCAGTATTTT. Translating it yields CASSLSLAGDTQYF.

This chain connects TRBV6-5 to TRBJ2-7, with TRBD1 matching 9 bases. The germline CDR1 and CDR2 sequences are MNHEY and SVGAGI. Trimming at V came to 6 bases and at J to 6 bases, leaving 9 bases not matched to a gene. This CDR3 is built from 14 residues. This chain's CDR3 is CASSEGTGFSEQYV. The CDR3 coding sequence is TGTGCCAGCAGCGAGGGGACAGGGTTTAGCGAGCAGTACGTC.

In its sample, this clone was seen a few times. The chain joins TRBV28 to TRBJ2-7; maybe TRBD2 (6 bases). The CDR3 length is 15 residues. Germline V gene data show CDR1 as MDHEN and CDR2 as SYDVKM. The V end was cut by 6 bases, the J end by 11 bases, with 26 bases between. CDR3 nucleotide sequence: TGTGCCAGCAGCCCTGCGGGGCGGCTCGCTCTCGTCGAGTACGTC. Translated: CASSPAGRLALVEYV.

The chain combines TRBV7-6 with TRBJ2-7, with 8 bases identical to TRBD2. J was trimmed by 4 bases and V by 4 bases; bases with no gene match: 9. Germline CDR1 and CDR2: SGHVS and FNYEAQ. This CDR3 comprises 15 residues. CDR3 nucleotides: TGTGCCAGCAGCTCCCCGGAGCGGGGGTTATACGAGCAGTACTTC. Translated, it gives CASSSPERGLYEQYF.

V and J are TRBV4-2 and TRBJ1-2, with D hard to call. There are 14 residues in the CDR3. In germline, CDR1 is LGHNA, CDR2 YNFKEQ. V was clipped by 1 base and J by 4 bases, with 10 bases between them. The CDR3 here is CASSQVPQTYGYTF. In DNA, the CDR3 is TGTGCCAGCAGCCAAGTCCCCCAGACCTATGGCTACACCTTC.

This clone showed up just a few times. J is TRBJ2-1 and V is TRBV19; unclear D gene. The CDR3 is made up of 12 amino acids. The germline gives CDR1 LNHDA, CDR2 SQIVND (reference sequence). Trimming shortened V by 0 bases and J by 5 bases, and 2 bases separated the two germline ends. The CDR3 loop is CASSIEDNEQFF. CDR3 nucleotides: TGTGCCAGTAGTATAGAAGACAATGAGCAGTTCTTC.

In its sample, this clone was seen a few times. The chain combines TRBV14 with TRBJ2-1, with D perhaps matching TRBD2 (5 bases). Germline V gives CDR1 SGHDN, CDR2 FVKESK. V lost 1 base to trimming and J lost 8 bases, with 15 bases between them. This CDR3 has 15 residues. In DNA, the CDR3 is TGTGCCAGCAGCCAAGGGGCCTCGGTCGGGGATGAGCAGTTCTTC. Its protein is CASSQGASVGDEQFF.

This clone was seen a few times. The chain recombines TRBV27 with TRBJ2-7; TRBD1 matches at 9 bases. J gave up 1 base and V 5 bases, and 9 bases lay outside the gene matches. Germline-derived CDR1 and CDR2 are MNHEY and SMNVEV (reference sequence). This CDR3 comprises 16 residues. CDR3 residues: CASSPGGTGNSYEQYV. CDR3 nucleotide sequence: TGTGCCAGCAGTCCCGGGGGGACAGGGAATTCCTACGAGCAGTACGTC.

The chain employs TRBV29-1 and TRBJ1-2; 8 nucleotides align to TRBD1. The CDR3 is 13 residues long. V lost 6 bases, J lost 7 bases, and 10 bases stayed unmatched. Germline V CDR1 and CDR2: SQVTM, ANQGSEA. The CDR3 here is CSVDVTGGFGYTF. The CDR3 DNA reads as TGCAGCGTCGATGTAACAGGGGGTTTTGGCTACACCTTC.

This clone was recorded a few times. This chain uses TRBV7-9 with TRBJ2-7, with 7 bases fitting TRBD1. V shed 3 bases, J shed 5 bases, and the junction held 7 bases outside the gene matches. The germline CDR1 and CDR2 sequences are SEHNR and FQNEAQ (reference sequence). The CDR3 spans 14 residues. The CDR3, as DNA: TGTGCCAGCAGCTTTTGGGAAACAGGGGACGAGCAGTACGTC. It translates to CASSFWETGDEQYV.

This rearrangement joins TRBV7-9 to TRBJ1-4, with D possibly being TRBD1 (5 bases). The CDR3 consists of 15 residues. V lost 6 bases and J 6 bases, leaving 17 bases between the germline ends. Germline assignment: CDR1 SEHNR and CDR2 FQNEAQ (reference sequence). CDR3 nucleotides: TGTGCCAGCAGACCCCCTGGAGGGGCACATGAAAAACTGTTTTTT. Amino acids: CASRPPGGAHEKLFF.

This chain links TRBV5-1 with TRBJ2-3, with unresolved D. Trimming took off 1 base at V and 2 bases at J, with 5 bases between the two ends. Germline V CDR1 and CDR2: SGHRS, YFSETQ. The CDR3 is 13 residues long. DNA of the CDR3: TGCGCCAGCAGCTTGCGTGCCACAGATACGCAGTATTTT. As protein: CASSLRATDTQYF.

This clone has just a few counts. The V gene is TRBV5-4, the J gene TRBJ2-5, with D possibly TRBD2 on 6 matching bases. The CDR3 totals 15 residues. Germline-derived CDR1 and CDR2 are SGHNT and YYREEE (reference sequence). V was clipped by 4 bases and J by 1 base, with 14 bases between them. CDR3 amino acids: CASSRAGGTQETQYF. CDR3 coding DNA: TGTGCCAGCAGCCGGGCTGGGGGGACCCAAGAGACCCAGTACTTC.